This is a list of T cell receptor beta chains from one sample in a study of blood T cell repertoires in COVID-19. Assay used: immunoSEQ multiplex PCR; TCRdb lists only in-frame clones, some missing. This sample carries approximately 250,000 clones, 80% to 95% of them seen once, and the ten largest clones take approximately 3%. Sequencing input: PBMCs or T cells enriched from blood (not recorded which). The receptors shown here come from a man aged 40-55 years who had been exposed to COVID-19. Each CDR3 is given with its conserved first and last residue. A D gene is named only where the DNA matches it firmly. Clone size is given for some rows only: seen once, a few or many times, or a class if the clone is expanded.

once NA TRBJ1-6 TRBV14 TGTGCCAGCAGCCACATCAATTCACCCCTCCACTTT CASSHINSPLHF
NA TRBD2 TRBJ2-3 TRBV29-1 TGCAGCGTTGAAGAAGCGGGAGGTGGCACAGATACGCAGTATTTT CSVEEAGGGTDTQYF
NA NA TRBJ1-2 TRBV12-5 TGTGCTAGTGCCTCTCCCCCGGAGGGCTACACCTTC CASASPPEGYTF
NA NA TRBJ2-7 TRBV29-1 TGCAGCGTTGAAGGGACAGACTACGAGCAGTACTTC CSVEGTDYEQYF
NA TRBD2 TRBJ2-1 TRBV4-1 TGCGCCAGCAGATCAACTAGCGGGAGGGATCGAGAGCAGTTCTTC CASRSTSGRDREQFF
NA TRBD1 TRBJ1-5 TRBV7-9 TGTGCCAGCAGCTGGACAGGGCACAATCAGCCCCAGCATTTT CASSWTGHNQPQHF
NA NA TRBJ2-2 TRBV7-9 TGTGCCAGCAGCCCCTATGGAGAGACGAACACCGGGGAGCTGTTTTTT CASSPYGETNTGELFF
NA TRBD2 TRBJ2-7 TRBV19 TGTGCCAGTAGACTAGCGGGAACCTACGAGCAGTACTTC CASRLAGTYEQYF
NA TRBD1 TRBJ1-5 TRBV19 TGTGCCAGTAGCCTGGACAGGGAGGACAATCAGCCCCAGCATTTT CASSLDREDNQPQHF
NA NA TRBJ1-6 TRBV7-9 TGTGCCAGCAGCTTCGGACACGGGAATTCACCCCTCCACTTT CASSFGHGNSPLHF
NA NA TRBJ2-3 TRBV15 TGTGCCACCAGCAGAGATGGGGGCAACACAGATACGCAGTATTTT CATSRDGGNTDTQYF
NA TRBD1 TRBJ2-7 TRBV5-6 TGTGCCAGCAGTCTGACAGGGTACGAGCAGTACTTC CASSLTGYEQYF
NA NA TRBJ1-6 TRBV27 TGTGCCAGCAGTTTAACAGGTTCACCCCTCCACTTT CASSLTGSPLHF
NA NA TRBJ2-1 TRBV24-1 TGTGCCACCAGTGATTTGGTGGGAGGAAACTACAATGAGCAGTTCTTC CATSDLVGGNYNEQFF
NA TRBD1 TRBJ2-7 TRBV11-2 TGTGCCAGCAGCTTAGAGGGCAGGGGGCAACTTGAGCAGTACTTC CASSLEGRGQLEQYF
NA TRBD2 TRBJ2-3 TRBV27 TGTGCCAGCGGGGGACTAGCGGGACCCCTTAGCACAGATACGCAGTATTTT CASGGLAGPLSTDTQYF
NA NA TRBJ2-1 TRBV10-3 TGTGCCATCAGTGAGTTTGGGGGGAATGAGCAGTTCTTC CAISEFGGNEQFF
NA NA TRBJ1-2 TRBV11-2 TGTGCCAGCAGCTCCGGATCAGGGGCCGAAGCTAACTATGGCTACACCTTC CASSSGSGAEANYGYTF
NA NA TRBJ2-7 TRBV3-1/TRBV3-2 TGTGCCAGCAGCCAAGATTCGGGGACGACTAGCTCCTACGAGCAGTACTTC CASSQDSGTTSSYEQYF
NA NA TRBJ2-1 TRBV9 TGTGCCAGCAGCGTAGCTCCGGCGGGGGCGAAGAATTTGTACAATGAGCAGTTCTTC CASSVAPAGAKNLYNEQFF
NA NA TRBJ2-7 TRBV27 TGTGCCAGCAGTTGGCGGGTCTCCTCCTACGAGCAGTACTTC CASSWRVSSYEQYF
few NA TRBJ2-2 TRBV10-3 TGTGCCACCGGGACTGAGAACACCGGGGAGCTGTTTTTT CATGTENTGELFF
NA TRBD2 TRBJ2-2 TRBV4-2 TGTGCCAGCACGGAGAGCGGGAGGGACACCGGGGAGCTGTTTTTT CASTESGRDTGELFF
NA NA TRBJ2-3 TRBV7-2 TGTGCCAGCAGTATCGGAAGGGGTACAGATACGCAGTATTTT CASSIGRGTDTQYF
NA TRBD1 TRBJ1-2 TRBV18 TGTGCCAGCTCACCACTCACCGGGACAGGGAGTGGGGTTAACTATGGCTACACCTTC CASSPLTGTGSGVNYGYTF
NA TRBD1 TRBJ1-4 TRBV2 TGTGCCAGCAGTGGCGCCGGGACAGCCGATGAAAAACTGTTTTTT CASSGAGTADEKLFF
NA TRBD1 TRBJ1-2 TRBV19 TGTGCCAGCGCCATGGGAGAGGGGGCCGGGGGCTACACCTTC CASAMGEGAGGYTF
few NA TRBJ2-1 TRBV9 TGTGCCAGCAGCGTAGAAGCGGGGCAGTTCTTC CASSVEAGQFF
once TRBD2 TRBJ2-7 TRBV6-5 TGTGCCAGCAGATCTAGCGGGACTATCGAGCAGTACTTC CASRSSGTIEQYF
NA NA TRBJ1-2 TRBV4-2 TGTGCCAGCAGCCAAGAACAGTCTCGGGGCTACACCTTC CASSQEQSRGYTF
NA TRBD1 TRBJ2-3 TRBV6-1 TGTGCCAGCAGTGAGTTGCCGGGACAGGGCACAGATACGCAGTATTTT CASSELPGQGTDTQYF
NA NA TRBJ2-6 TRBV4-2 TGTGCCAGCAGCCAGACAAGCTCTGGGGCCAACGTCCTGACTTTC CASSQTSSGANVLTF
NA NA TRBJ1-4 TRBV27 TGTGCCAGCAGTTTAGATGGTGTTTCCGGAAAACTGTTTTTT CASSLDGVSGKLFF
NA NA TRBJ2-5 TRBV5-1 TGCGCCAGCAGCTTGGATTATACGAGGAAAGAGACCCAGTACTTC CASSLDYTRKETQYF
NA NA TRBJ1-4 TRBV4-3 TGCGCCAGCAGCCAAGCGGGAAGGGCAAATGAAAAACTGTTTTTT CASSQAGRANEKLFF
NA NA TRBJ2-7 TRBV5-1 TGCGCCAGCAGCTCAACAGGATCCTACGAGCAGTACTTC CASSSTGSYEQYF
few NA TRBJ1-3 TRBV5-5 TGTGCCAGCAGCTTTCAGGGAACTGGAAACACCATATATTTT CASSFQGTGNTIYF